Listed below are T cell receptor beta chains from one sample, sequenced in a study of response to subunit inactivated influenza vaccine. TCRdb called the RT-PCR reads again in MiXCR, with one record for every CDR3 protein. There are around 190,000 distinct CDR3 sequences in the sample; around 14% occur only once, and about 25% lies in the top ten. The specimen was CD8+ T cells sorted from PBMCs, collected about 5 days after vaccination. These receptors were obtained from a man in his fifties who received an inactivated influenza vaccine. CDR3s leave out the opening cysteine and the closing phenylalanine or tryptophan. Each record gives: J gene, V gene, CDR3 protein.

>TRBJ2-1|TRBV24-1
ATSKPGTGNEQF
>TRBJ2-3|TRBV29-1
SARTGPDTDTQY
>TRBJ1-2|TRBV6-5
ASTDRAGSYGYT
>TRBJ2-5|TRBV5-6
ASRRGSSQETQY
>TRBJ2-5|TRBV11-1
ASSLPPSQGAKQETQY
>TRBJ2-1|TRBV6-2/TRBV6-3
ASSYSARASSYNEQF
>TRBJ2-7|TRBV9
ASSVSGRAHEQY
>TRBJ1-1|TRBV15
ATSTKRTGTEAF
>TRBJ2-1|TRBV29-1
SVDSATAHNEQF
>TRBJ2-5|TRBV11-2
ASSLMQGVLETQY
>TRBJ1-2|TRBV20-1
SAYRDYGYT
>TRBJ2-3|TRBV14
ASSQVLLGDTQY
>TRBJ1-5|TRBV6-5
ASSYNSNSNQPQH
>TRBJ2-7|TRBV11-2
ASSVGLAESYEQY
>TRBJ2-7|TRBV4-1
ASSQVAGEVHEQY
>TRBJ2-5|TRBV7-6
ASNLGLAGERETQY
>TRBJ2-5|TRBV12-3/TRBV12-4
ASSTRVGWETQY
>TRBJ2-5|TRBV7-9
ASSSGLTGVETQY
>TRBJ2-2|TRBV6-1
ARSPKPEGARYTGELF
>TRBJ2-7|TRBV19
ASSIVGDSRSYEQY
>TRBJ2-7|TRBV4-2
ASSQGRGGYEQY
>TRBJ1-1|TRBV6-1
ASSEARGNTEAF
>TRBJ2-1|TRBV7-8
ASSVLTSEVEEF
>TRBJ2-4|TRBV11-2
ASSLGLAGAGNIQY
>TRBJ2-1|TRBV28
ASSFRGGRYNEQF